The source of this T cell receptor (beta chain) is a study of molecular identifiers for immune sequencing clone quantification. Study-level results: Among effectors, clones above 20 RNA copies held over 97% of molecules; among naive cells, under 1%.

Losses at the gene ends were 4 bases for V and 1 base for J; bases not matched to a gene: 6. This CDR3 contains 15 residues. Germline V CDR1 and CDR2: MNHEY, SVGEGT. In regard to this clonotype: No antigen is known for it. A much larger clone sits a single nucleotide away, making a read error possible.

The bulk TCR libraries were made with methods described before and with listed TCR primers. TCRdb redid the calling of the PCR reads with MiXCR, one entry per CDR3 protein. This table holds about 630,000 distinct CDR3 sequences, about 25% found once. Sequencing was carried out using naive CD8+ T cells from blood, with Jurkat cell RNA spiked in. Subset noted: FACS-sorted CD8+CD4-CCR7+CD45RA+ naive T cells. V usage is TRBV6-2 or TRBV6-3 and J usage is TRBJ2-5, with TRBD1 identical over 7 bases. This clonotype was sampled from a human donor in good health. Some libraries in this study had Jurkat cell RNA spiked in. The CDR3 sequence: CASSSDGTAQETQYF. CDR3 DNA: TGTGCCAGCAGTTCCGACGGGACAGCCCAAGAGACCCAGTACTTC.